Sequencing of this T cell receptor (beta chain) was carried out in a study of blood T cell repertoires in COVID-19. Study information: Specimens from acute and convalescent COVID-19 originated in the United States, Italy and Spain. T cells, B-cell-depleted T cells, or PBMCs provided the cDNA or gDNA that served as material.

V gave up 0 bases and J gave up 0 bases; unmatched junction bases: 5. The CDR3 consists of 17 residues. Germline loops: CDR1 SGDLS, CDR2 YYNGEE. In the authors' methods: Estimates of nucleated cell counts were drawn from the amplification of reference gene primers. The protocol was immunoSEQ multiplex PCR, while the TCRdb copy is restricted to in-frame clones and leaves out a portion. The DNA gave D and trimming, while V, J and clone size come from that table. This sample has roughly 100,000 clones, with about 86% found just once. This chain uses TRBV9 with TRBJ2-3; 9 bases fit TRBD2. The receptor was derived from a man aged 80 or over with acute or convalescent COVID-19. Sequenced: peripheral blood. The CDR3 coding sequence is TGTGCCAGCAGCGTAGTGGCTAGCGGGGCGAGCACAGATACGCAGTATTTT. This gives the protein CASSVVASGASTDTQYF. Based on the CDR3 plus reference TRBV9 and TRBJ2-3, the full variable domain is DSGVTQTPKHLITATGQRVTLRCSPRSGDLSVYWYQQSLDQGLQFLIQYYNGEERAKGNILERFSAQQFPDLHSELNLSSLELGDSALYFCASSVVASGASTDTQYFGPGTRLTVL.